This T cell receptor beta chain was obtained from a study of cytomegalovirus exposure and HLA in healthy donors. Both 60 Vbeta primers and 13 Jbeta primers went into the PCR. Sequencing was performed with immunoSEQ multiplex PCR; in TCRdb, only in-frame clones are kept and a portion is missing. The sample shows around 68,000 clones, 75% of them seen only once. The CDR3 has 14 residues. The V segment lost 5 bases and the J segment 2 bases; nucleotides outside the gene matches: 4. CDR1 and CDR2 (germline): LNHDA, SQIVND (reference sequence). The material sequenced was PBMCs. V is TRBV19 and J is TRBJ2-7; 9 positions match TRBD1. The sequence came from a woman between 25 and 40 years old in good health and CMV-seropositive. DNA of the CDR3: TGTGCCAGTAGTCAAGGGACAGGGCCCTACGAGCAGTACTTC. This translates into CASSQGTGPYEQYF.